The 28 T cell receptor beta chains given below trace back to one sample, sequenced in a study of human T cells and chemical hapten exposure. TCRdb independently ran MiXCR on the RACE reads; one entry per CDR3 protein. The sample records 110,000 to 150,000 distinct CDR3 sequences, around 11% being singletons. The time point denotes: patch test 2, 6 weeks after DPC sensitization. Treatment indicated: therapeutic diphenylcyclopropenone sensitization with weekly scalp DPC. Material: whole blood, obtained in connection with sensitization to the hapten diphenylcyclopropenone (DPC). These receptors came from a woman between 45 and 65 years old with alopecia areata. Some clones in this sample may be carry-over from other donors' samples.

This clonotype was counted a few times. The J gene is TRBJ2-5, the V gene TRBV12-2; the table's D call TRBD2 went unverified against the DNA. TRBV12-2 is a pseudogene. This CDR3 region has 14 residues. The CDR3 DNA reads as TGTGCAAGTCGCTTAGGGGGACTCCAAACGACCCAGTACTTC. Translated: CASRLGGLQTTQYF.

The rearrangement links TRBV14 to TRBJ2-3; D unclear. There are 13 residues in the CDR3. Trimming removed 4 bases from V and 4 bases from J, with 9 bases in between. Per the germline V gene, CDR1 is SGHDN and CDR2 is FVKESK. CDR3 nucleotides: TGTGCCAGCAGCCCCAATAGGGCAGATACGCAGTATTTT. This sequence encodes CASSPNRADTQYF.

This clonotype has a count of ten or more. The V and J genes are TRBV29-1 and TRBJ2-7; D is possibly TRBD1 (6 bases). Trimming stripped 7 bases from V and 4 bases from J, with 14 bases between. In germline, CDR1 is SQVTM, CDR2 ANQGSEA. There are 12 residues in the CDR3. CDR3 protein: CSALSQGYEQYF. The CDR3, as DNA: TGCAGCGCCCTTTCTCAGGGGTACGAGCAGTACTTC.

This clonotype was counted only a few times. The chain joins TRBV24-1 to TRBJ2-3; TRBD2 is a possible D gene (7 bases). CDR3 length equals 16 residues. V was pared by 1 base and J by 2 bases, with 12 bases between. The germline V gene encodes CDR1 KGHDR and CDR2 SFDVKD. CDR3 nucleotide sequence: TGTGCCACCAGTGATTTAGGGGGGGCTTCCACAGATACGCAGTATTTT. Translated: CATSDLGGASTDTQYF.

This clonotype was seen only a few times. The rearrangement joins TRBV7-2 to TRBJ2-3; D not certain. Trimming removed 1 base from V and 0 bases from J, with 11 bases in between. Per the germline V gene, CDR1 is SGHTA and CDR2 is FQGNSA. The CDR3 consists of 16 residues. CDR3 amino acids: CASSLEGTLSTDTQYF. Here the CDR3 DNA reads TGTGCCAGCAGCTTAGAGGGCACCCTGAGCACAGATACGCAGTATTTT.

This clonotype was seen more than once but under ten times. The CDR3 DNA sequence: TGTGCCATCAGCGGCGGACAGGGGGTCACTGAAGCTTTCTTT. It codes for CAISGGQGVTEAFF. The V gene is TRBV10-3, the J gene TRBJ1-1, with 10 positions matching TRBD1. Losses at the gene ends were 6 bases for V and 4 bases for J; bases not matched to a gene: 5. This CDR3 contains 14 residues. The germline V gene has CDR1 ENHRY and CDR2 SYGVKD.

This clonotype has more than one count but fewer than ten. The chain links TRBV2 to TRBJ1-2; 9 bases are a match to TRBD1. CDR3 length: 13 amino acids. The germline CDR1 and CDR2 sequences are SNHLY and FYNNEI. The ends lost 6 bases at V and 7 bases at J; junction bases unmatched: 6. CDR3 in amino acids: CASRTGQGGGYTF. Here the CDR3 DNA reads TGTGCCAGCAGGACGGGACAGGGCGGTGGCTACACCTTC. The whole variable domain, filled in from reference TRBV2 and TRBJ1-2, reads EPEVTQTPSHQVTQMGQEVILRCVPISNHLYFYWYRQILGQKVEFLVSFYNNEISEKSEIFDDQFSVERPDGSNFTLKIRSTKLEDSAMYFCASRTGQGGGYTFGSGTRLTVV.

The CDR3 DNA reads as TGTGCCAGCAGTTACTCTGGGGAAAAACTGTTTTTT. Protein sequence: CASSYSGEKLFF. This chain uses TRBV6-6 with TRBJ1-4; D not resolved. The CDR3 is 12 amino acids. Deletions cut 0 bases from V and 8 bases from J, with 4 bases between. CDR1 and CDR2 (germline): MNHNY, SVGAGI (reference sequence).

This clonotype appeared a few times. The chain recombines TRBV7-3 with TRBJ1-3; no clear D gene. The germline V gene has CDR1 SGHTA and CDR2 FQGTGA. The CDR3 length is 13 residues. Trimming left V 4 bases short and J 7 bases short, with 11 bases between. CDR3 coding DNA: TGTGCCAGCAGCTCCGGGCCGCCGAACACCATATATTTT. Translating it yields CASSSGPPNTIYF.

The genes are TRBV4-1 and TRBJ1-1; D is unclear. The V and J ends lost 0 bases and 1 base respectively, with 6 bases between them. The CDR3 has 14 residues. The V gene's germline CDR1 is MGHRA and CDR2 YSYEKL. The DNA of the CDR3 is TGCGCCAGCAGCCAAGATGAGGGGAACACTGAAGCTTTCTTT. It yields the protein CASSQDEGNTEAFF.

Only a few counts were recorded for this clonotype. The rearrangement uses TRBV11-2 and TRBJ2-1, with 7 bases matching TRBD2. Germline V gene data show CDR1 as SGHAT and CDR2 as FQNNGV. Trimming cost V 6 bases and J 15 bases; bases outside gene matches: 11. The CDR3 contains 12 residues. Written as DNA, the CDR3 is TGTGCCAGCAGTCCGACCGGGACTAATCTGTTCTTC. This encodes CASSPTGTNLFF.

This clonotype has only a few counts. The CDR3 DNA sequence: TGCAGTGCTAGAGAACAGGGTGAGACCTACGAGCAGTACTTC. This sequence encodes CSAREQGETYEQYF. The chain employs TRBV20-1 and TRBJ2-7, with D perhaps TRBD1 (6 bases). The CDR3 loop spans 14 amino acids. Trimming pared 0 bases from V and 2 bases from J, leaving 11 bases between. Germline V gene sequence: CDR1 DFQATT, CDR2 SNEGSKA (reference sequence).

This clonotype was observed a handful of times. The chain is built from TRBV5-4 and TRBJ1-2; a weak D match, TRBD1 (5 bases). The CDR3 consists of 15 residues. The V end lost 4 bases, the J end lost 6 bases, and 19 bases lay between the germline ends. Germline V gives CDR1 SGHNT, CDR2 YYREEE (reference sequence). CDR3 sequence: CASSLAGWGEDGYTF. The CDR3 DNA reads as TGTGCCAGCAGCCTTGCGGGTTGGGGGGAGGATGGCTACACCTTC.

This CDR3 is CASSPRAGGTYNEQFF. DNA of the CDR3: TGTGCCAGCAGTCCCCGAGCGGGAGGTACCTACAATGAGCAGTTCTTC. The chain couples TRBV6-6 to TRBJ2-1, with 9 nucleotides matching TRBD2. The germline gives CDR1 MNHNY, CDR2 SVGAGI (reference sequence). The CDR3 runs 16 residues. V shed 5 bases, J shed 2 bases, and the junction held 7 bases outside the gene matches.

This chain joins TRBV11-2 and TRBJ2-7; D call uncertain. Germline V lookup: CDR1 SGHAT, CDR2 FQNNGV. V lost 1 base and J 7 bases, leaving 11 bases between the germline ends. The CDR3 spans 13 residues. CDR3 residues: CASSLAREEEQYF. The CDR3 coding sequence is TGTGCCAGCAGCTTAGCCCGCGAAGAGGAGCAGTACTTC. The whole variable domain, remainder taken from reference TRBV11-2 and TRBJ2-7, is EAGVAQSPRYKIIEKRQSVAFWCNPISGHATLYWYQQILGQGPKLLIQFQNNGVVDDSQLPKDRFSAERLKGVDSTLKIQPAKLEDSAVYLCASSLAREEEQYFGPGTRLTVT.

This clonotype came up a few times. This chain joins TRBV10-2 and TRBJ2-7; TRBD1 matches at 7 bases. Germline V gene lookup returns CDR1 WSHSY and CDR2 SAAADI. Trimming removed 6 bases from V and 0 bases from J; junction bases left unmatched: 5. CDR3 length equals 14 residues. The CDR3 loop reads CASRPGQFSYEQYF. CDR3 nucleotide sequence: TGCGCCAGCAGGCCGGGACAGTTCTCCTACGAGCAGTACTTC.

This clonotype has only a few counts. This sequence joins TRBV11-2 and TRBJ2-1, with D possibly matching TRBD2 (6 bases). V was shortened by 5 bases and J by 8 bases, with 25 bases between the two germline ends. Germline CDR1 reads SGHAT; CDR2 reads FQNNGV. CDR3 length: 17 residues. In nucleotides, the CDR3 is TGTGCCAGCAGCCCAGAGACTACCGGGGGTGTTATCCATGAGCAGTTCTTC. Residues: CASSPETTGGVIHEQFF.

This clonotype was counted between two and nine times. The chain links TRBV6-2 or TRBV6-3 to TRBJ2-1, with 10 nucleotides matching TRBD1. CDR3 length: 14 amino acids. Germline V lookup: CDR1 MNHEY, CDR2 SVGEGT. The J segment lost 7 bases and the V segment lost 5 bases, leaving 5 bases of the junction unmatched. CDR3 amino acids: CASSPRDRGNEQFF. CDR3 bases: TGTGCCAGCAGTCCCCGGGACAGGGGTAATGAGCAGTTCTTC.

This clonotype was seen more than once but under ten times. The V call is TRBV12-3 or TRBV12-4, the J call TRBJ1-1; 7 bases map to TRBD1. Unmatched junction bases numbered 11, after V lost 7 bases and J lost 3 bases. This CDR3 region has 15 residues. CDR3 sequence (DNA): TGTGCCAGCATTCCCCGACAGGGCGGGTACACTGAAGCTTTCTTT. This sequence encodes CASIPRQGGYTEAFF.

The sample holds many counts of this clonotype. The chain is built from TRBV7-3 and TRBJ2-5; 7 bases are a match to TRBD2. V shed 3 bases, J shed 2 bases, and the junction held 6 bases outside the gene matches. CDR3 size: 15 residues. Germline V gene lookup returns CDR1 SGHTA and CDR2 FQGTGA. The CDR3 loop is CASSFSGTTQETQYF. CDR3 nucleotides: TGTGCCAGCAGCTTTTCCGGGACTACACAAGAGACCCAGTACTTC.

This clonotype came up many times. The CDR3: CSARGSQEYGYTF. The CDR3 DNA reads TGCAGTGCTAGGGGCAGCCAGGAATATGGCTACACCTTC. The chain carries TRBV20-1 and TRBJ1-2, with D uncertain. V was clipped by 3 bases and J by 5 bases, with 13 bases between them. The CDR3 is 13 residues long. Germline CDR1 reads DFQATT; CDR2 reads SNEGSKA (reference sequence).

This clonotype was counted only a few times. The chain carries TRBV6-1 and TRBJ1-2; tentative D call: TRBD1 (6 bases). Germline loops: CDR1 MNHNS, CDR2 SASEGT. The CDR3 sequence is 13 residues long. Trimming stripped 7 bases from V and 6 bases from J, with 15 bases between. Here the CDR3 reads CASTIRGAHGYTF. CDR3 DNA: TGTGCCAGCACTATAAGGGGGGCACATGGCTACACCTTC.

This chain connects TRBV5-1 to TRBJ2-3; D is perhaps TRBD2 (6 bases). Germline V gene data show CDR1 as SGHRS and CDR2 as YFSETQ. There are 15 residues in the CDR3. The ends were cut back, 5 bases at V and 2 bases at J, with 15 bases in the middle. CDR3 bases: TGCGCCAGCAGTCAAGAAGGGAGGTACACAGATACGCAGTATTTT. Translating it yields CASSQEGRYTDTQYF.

This clonotype was seen at least ten times. The chain carries TRBV4-1 and TRBJ1-1, with D perhaps TRBD1 (6 bases). V was shortened by 3 bases and J by 5 bases, with 13 bases between the two germline ends. The CDR3 is 14 amino acids. CDR1 MGHRA and CDR2 YSYEKL come from the germline V gene. The CDR3 DNA reads TGCGCCAGCAGCCATCCAGGGGAGTGGACTGAAGCTTTCTTT. Translating it yields CASSHPGEWTEAFF.

The chain has TRBV20-1 and TRBJ1-6; 8 bases are a match to TRBD1. V gave up 2 bases and J gave up 12 bases; unmatched junction bases: 21. Germline V CDR1 and CDR2: DFQATT, SNEGSKA (reference sequence). The CDR3 contains 18 residues. The CDR3 sequence: CSARIRRQGKEGLRPLHF. DNA of the CDR3: TGCAGTGCTAGAATCCGAAGACAGGGGAAGGAAGGGCTAAGACCCCTCCACTTT.

This clonotype has a count of ten or more. This chain connects TRBV27 to TRBJ1-5; no definite D call. Trimming cost V 4 bases and J 2 bases, with 9 bases left between them. Germline CDR1 and CDR2: MNHEY and SMNVEV (reference sequence). This CDR3 has 14 residues. For the CDR3, the DNA is TGTGCCAGCAGTTCCCCAGCGGGCAATCAGCCCCAGCATTTT. Amino acids: CASSSPAGNQPQHF.

V and J are TRBV20-1 and TRBJ1-1; 9 nucleotides line up with TRBD1. The germline gives CDR1 DFQATT, CDR2 SNEGSKA (reference sequence). The CDR3 length is 13 residues. With V trimmed by 6 bases and J by 4 bases, 6 bases remained unmatched. CDR3 DNA sequence: TGCAGTGCCGAGGACAGGGGAGGCACTGAAGCTTTCTTT. Amino acid sequence: CSAEDRGGTEAFF.

CDR3 residues: CASNAWKGDEQYF. CDR3 bases: TGTGCCAGTAACGCGTGGAAGGGGGACGAGCAGTACTTC. V usage is TRBV19 and J usage is TRBJ2-7; D may be TRBD1 (6 bases). The CDR3 length is 13 residues. Per germline, CDR1 LNHDA and CDR2 SQIVND (reference sequence). V gave up 7 bases and J gave up 5 bases, with 15 bases separating them.